These 18 T cell receptor beta chains were all obtained from the same sample, sequenced in a study of CD8 T cells in ankylosing spondylitis. TCRdb reprocessed the 5' RACE reads via MiXCR and lists one record per CDR3 protein. The table shows approximately 220,000 distinct CDR3 sequences, with roughly 24% occurring only once. The sample taken for sequencing was blood, either unsorted or a sorted T cell fraction (not recorded which). All receptors come from a male donor with ankylosing spondylitis or in good health (not recorded which).

V usage is TRBV6-5 and J usage is TRBJ2-3, with a possible D match to TRBD1 (5 bases). V gave up 2 bases and J gave up 2 bases, with 11 bases separating them. CDR1 and CDR2 from the germline V gene are MNHEY and SVGAGI. The CDR3 totals 15 residues. CDR3 region: CASSYGAVSTDTQYF. CDR3 nucleotides: TGTGCCAGCAGTTACGGGGCAGTTTCCACAGATACGCAGTATTTT.

This clonotype was counted at least ten times. The chain carries TRBV7-2 and TRBJ1-6; TRBD1 aligns across 12 bases. Germline V gene sequence: CDR1 SGHTA, CDR2 FQGNSA. The CDR3 loop spans 17 amino acids. After removal of 2 bases from V and 10 bases from J, the junction contained 9 bases not matched to a gene. The CDR3 coding sequence is TGTGCCAGCAGCTTAAGCGGTGGGACAGGGGGCACCTCACCCCTCCACTTT. Translated: CASSLSGGTGGTSPLHF.

Ten or more counts support this clonotype. V gene TRBV5-1 combines with J gene TRBJ2-1; tentatively, D is TRBD2 (5 bases). Germline V CDR1 and CDR2: SGHRS, YFSETQ. There are 17 residues in the CDR3. Trimming removed 4 bases at V and 3 bases at J, with 20 bases between. The CDR3 sequence: CASSRGGPREGYNEQFF. The CDR3 DNA follows: TGCGCCAGCAGCCGAGGTGGGCCGCGTGAGGGCTACAATGAGCAGTTCTTC.

The V call is TRBV12-3 or TRBV12-4, the J call TRBJ2-5, with 12 bases fitting TRBD1. This CDR3 contains 16 residues. V was pared by 6 bases and J by 5 bases, with 10 bases of the junction left unmatched. Here the CDR3 reads CASSPIGTGGAETQYF. The CDR3 DNA sequence: TGTGCCAGCAGCCCCATAGGGACAGGGGGCGCGGAGACCCAGTACTTC.

The chain joins TRBV6-5 to TRBJ2-3; weak D call: TRBD2 (5 bases). Trimming removed 5 bases at V and 8 bases at J, with 17 bases between. There are 14 residues in the CDR3. Germline CDR1 MNHEY, CDR2 SVGAGI. CDR3 region: CASSPGPNAGTQYF. The DNA for the CDR3 is TGTGCCAGCAGTCCCGGGCCTAATGCGGGTACGCAGTATTTT.

This clonotype was detected ten times or more. This chain uses TRBV12-3 or TRBV12-4 with TRBJ1-5; D is uncertain. This CDR3 region has 13 residues. V lost 3 bases and J 3 bases, leaving 6 bases between the germline ends. The CDR3 region is CASSLGINQPQHF. The CDR3 nucleotides are TGTGCCAGCAGTTTGGGAATCAATCAGCCCCAGCATTTT.

This clonotype was seen a single time. The chain employs TRBV12-3 or TRBV12-4 and TRBJ2-7; 10 bases map to TRBD1. The V segment lost 4 bases and the J segment 7 bases; nucleotides outside the gene matches: 4. The CDR3 contains 13 residues. CDR3 bases: TGTGCCAGCAGTTGGGACAGGGGAAGTGAGCAGTACTTC. It codes for CASSWDRGSEQYF.

The chain employs TRBV7-9 and TRBJ2-1, with TRBD1 identical over 8 bases. Germline CDR1 and CDR2: SEHNR and FQNEAQ (reference sequence). Trimming at V came to 5 bases and at J to 4 bases, leaving 1 base not matched to a gene. The CDR3 contains 13 residues. The CDR3 DNA reads as TGTGCCAGCAGCAGACAGGGGTACAATGAGCAGTTCTTC. Protein sequence: CASSRQGYNEQFF.

This clonotype was observed at least ten times. This chain connects TRBV5-1 to TRBJ2-1; tentatively, D is TRBD1 (6 bases). The CDR3 contains 17 residues. V dropped 3 bases and J dropped 5 bases, with 21 bases sitting between them. Per germline, CDR1 SGHRS and CDR2 YFSETQ. The CDR3 reads CASSSGLYLGADNEQFF. The CDR3 bases are TGCGCCAGCAGCTCGGGGCTATACTTGGGGGCCGACAATGAGCAGTTCTTC. The full variable domain, rest sourced from reference TRBV5-1 and TRBJ2-1, is KAGVTQTPRYLIKTRGQQVTLSCSPISGHRSVSWYQQTPGQGLQFLFEYFSETQRNKGNFPGRFSGRQFSNSRSEMNVSTLELGDSALYLCASSSGLYLGADNEQFFGPGTRLTVL.

The rearrangement joins TRBV20-1 to TRBJ1-1; D gene unclear. V was pared by 6 bases and J by 8 bases, with 13 bases between. CDR1 is DFQATT and CDR2 is SNEGSKA in the germline V gene (reference sequence). The CDR3 covers 11 residues. This CDR3 is CSAHFGPEAFF. The CDR3 nucleotides are TGCAGTGCCCATTTCGGACCCGAAGCTTTCTTT.

The V gene is TRBV5-6, the J gene TRBJ2-1; the D call may be TRBD1 or TRBD2 (6 bases each). The CDR3 runs to 14 residues. CDR1 is SGHDT, CDR2 YYEEEE, per germline. V was clipped by 5 bases and J by 8 bases, with 17 bases between them. CDR3 residues: CASSSPAGGDEQFF. CDR3 coding DNA: TGTGCCAGCAGTTCCCCGGCCGGGGGCGATGAGCAGTTCTTC.

This clonotype was picked up many times. The genes are TRBV29-1 and TRBJ2-1, with D possibly matching TRBD2 (5 bases). Between the trimmed V and J ends, which lost 6 bases and 8 bases, there was a span of 11 bases. Germline CDR1 SQVTM, CDR2 ANQGSEA. There are 11 residues in the CDR3. CDR3: CSVTSSDEQFF. The DNA of the CDR3 is TGCAGCGTAACTAGTTCCGATGAGCAGTTCTTC.

In its sample, this clonotype was seen many times. V usage is TRBV7-9 and J usage is TRBJ2-3, with a tentative D call TRBD1 (5 bases). CDR3 length equals 16 residues. Germline CDR1 is SEHNR and CDR2 is FQNEAQ (reference sequence). V was clipped by 5 bases and J by 2 bases, with 17 bases between them. The CDR3 coding sequence is TGTGCCAGCAGCCCGACAGTGGGGCGAACCACAGATACGCAGTATTTT. Its protein is CASSPTVGRTTDTQYF.

In its sample, this clonotype was seen a few times. The V call is TRBV6-1, the J call TRBJ1-3; perhaps TRBD1 as D (5 bases). CDR3 length: 14 amino acids. Germline V CDR1 and CDR2: MNHNS, SASEGT. Trimming cost V 6 bases and J 5 bases, with 14 bases left between them. The CDR3 reads CASRPTDRRNTIYF. CDR3 nucleotide sequence: TGTGCCAGCAGGCCGACAGACCGTCGAAACACCATATATTTT.

This clonotype appeared many times. V is TRBV4-1 and J is TRBJ2-5, with TRBD2 matching over 7 bases. V trimming: 1 base; J trimming: 2 bases; junction bases outside the gene matches: 13. Germline V gene lookup returns CDR1 MGHRA and CDR2 YSYEKL. The CDR3 covers 18 residues. Here the CDR3 reads CASSQVVSGGSGQETQYF. CDR3 sequence (DNA): TGCGCCAGCAGCCAAGTGGTATCGGGAGGTAGTGGGCAAGAGACCCAGTACTTC.

This clonotype has ten or more counts. This CDR3 reads CASGLQETQYF. CDR3 in DNA: TGCGCCAGCGGGCTTCAAGAGACCCAGTACTTC. V gene TRBV5-1 combines with J gene TRBJ2-5, with no clear D. Germline V gene lookup returns CDR1 SGHRS and CDR2 YFSETQ. V lost 7 bases and J 2 bases, leaving 6 bases between the germline ends. The CDR3 covers 11 residues. The full variable domain, with the rest looked up from reference TRBV5-1 and TRBJ2-5, is KAGVTQTPRYLIKTRGQQVTLSCSPISGHRSVSWYQQTPGQGLQFLFEYFSETQRNKGNFPGRFSGRQFSNSRSEMNVSTLELGDSALYLCASGLQETQYFGPGTRLLVL.

This clonotype was seen repeatedly, ten times or more. The chain combines TRBV3-1 with TRBJ1-1; D possibly corresponds to TRBD1 (5 bases). The germline gives CDR1 LGHDT, CDR2 YNNKEL (reference sequence). This CDR3 is 16 amino acids long. Trimming took off 3 bases at V and 1 base at J, with 15 bases between the two ends. CDR3 loop: CASSHGRGQQNTEAFF. In DNA form, the CDR3 reads TGTGCCAGCAGCCACGGTCGGGGCCAGCAGAACACTGAAGCTTTCTTT.

This clonotype was found many times. This rearrangement joins TRBV20-1 to TRBJ2-5; D is ambiguous. The CDR3 has 13 amino acids. Germline values: CDR1 DFQATT, CDR2 SNEGSKA (reference sequence). Deletions cut 1 base from V and 5 bases from J, with 11 bases between. CDR3 sequence (DNA): TGCAGTGCTAGAGTGGCCGGGTACGAGACCCAGTACTTC. Its translation is CSARVAGYETQYF.